The clone carrying this TCR beta chain was detected ten times or more. Its antigen is not known. The record originates from a study of tumor-infiltrating lymphocytes in primary liver carcinoma. Study outcomes and limitations: Relative to tumor region pairs, the tumor-adjacent and tumor-blood pairs showed overlap that was lower.

RNA isolated from unsorted whole blood supplied the blood RNA, with germline DNA also extracted. Starting from approximately 470 ng of total RNA, TCR beta cDNA was produced with a primer in the constant region. Employing slightly modified ARM-PCR, three nested multiplex PCR rounds were run, and these gave rise to the TCR beta libraries. Via MiXCR, TCRdb re-called the multiplex PCR reads, giving one row per CDR3 protein. The sample holds around 330,000 distinct CDR3 sequences, 50% to 70% seen once. The clonotype was recovered from a middle-aged man with primary liver carcinoma and hepatitis B virus infection. Source material: peripheral blood.

The CDR3 here is CASSLEGRGSYNEQFF. The DNA for the CDR3 is TGTGCCAGCAGCTTAGAAGGCCGGGGTTCCTACAATGAGCAGTTCTTC. V gene TRBV11-2 combines with J gene TRBJ2-1, with D perhaps matching TRBD2 (5 bases). The CDR3 loop spans 16 amino acids. Looked up from germline, CDR1 is SGHAT and CDR2 is FQNNGV. Trimming took 0 bases from V and 1 from J, leaving 10 bases between them.